The clone carrying this T cell receptor beta chain appeared a few times. What it binds is unknown. This entry is derived from a study of response to subunit inactivated influenza vaccine. Notes on the study in general: Every seasonal influenza vaccination brings in few new T cells, the authors suggested.

The CDR3 loop spans 12 amino acids. Trimming shortened V by 0 bases and J by 8 bases, and 10 bases separated the two germline ends. Germline CDR1 GTSNPN, CDR2 SVGIG (reference sequence). TCRdb called the RT-PCR reads again in MiXCR, with one record for every CDR3 protein. The data hold about 530,000 distinct CDR3 sequences, with about an eighth observed a single time. The material sequenced was PBMCs from blood, taken on the day of vaccination. This chain links TRBV30 with TRBJ1-2; possibly TRBD1 for D (6 bases). This sequence originates from a man aged 50-59 years who received an inactivated influenza vaccine. CDR3 nucleotides: TGTGCCTGGAGTGTAACAGGGACCGGCTACACCTTC. Translated: CAWSVTGTGYTF.